These 21 T cell receptor beta chains were sequenced from one sample in a study of blood T cell repertoires in COVID-19. Assay: immunoSEQ multiplex PCR; the TCRdb copy retains only in-frame clones and omits some. The sample contains a few hundred thousand clones, 70% to 90% of which appear only once. The specimen was PBMCs or T cells enriched from blood (not recorded which). These receptors all stem from a woman aged 18-29 years who had recovered from COVID-19.

V gene TRBV11-2 combines with J gene TRBJ2-7, with no clear D. This CDR3 is 11 amino acids long. In germline, CDR1 is SGHAT, CDR2 FQNNGV. The V end lost 3 bases, the J end lost 5 bases, and 5 bases lay between the germline ends. The CDR3 coding sequence is TGTGCCAGCAGCTTCCCGGACGAGCAGTACTTC. It yields the protein CASSFPDEQYF.

The rearrangement uses TRBV5-1 and TRBJ2-2; 8 positions match TRBD1. The CDR3 runs 15 residues. In germline, CDR1 is SGHRS, CDR2 YFSETQ. V was pared by 5 bases and J by 4 bases, with 7 bases of the junction left unmatched. In DNA form, the CDR3 reads TGCGCCAGCAGGAGATCGGACAGGGTCACCGGGGAGCTGTTTTTT. It specifies CASRRSDRVTGELFF. The full variable domain, with the rest looked up from reference TRBV5-1 and TRBJ2-2, is KAGVTQTPRYLIKTRGQQVTLSCSPISGHRSVSWYQQTPGQGLQFLFEYFSETQRNKGNFPGRFSGRQFSNSRSEMNVSTLELGDSALYLCASRRSDRVTGELFFGEGSRLTVL.

V gene TRBV19 combines with J gene TRBJ2-3; 8 bases fit TRBD2. Losses at the gene ends were 6 bases for V and 0 bases for J; bases not matched to a gene: 8. This CDR3 has 16 amino acids. The germline CDR1 and CDR2 sequences are LNHDA and SQIVND (reference sequence). The DNA for the CDR3 is TGTGCCAGTAGAGAAGCGGGAGCCCCTAGCACAGATACGCAGTATTTT. This codes for CASREAGAPSTDTQYF.

The V and J genes are TRBV18 and TRBJ2-7; D might be TRBD2 (5 bases). Germline V gives CDR1 KGHSH, CDR2 LQKENI. The CDR3 has 14 amino acids. The V gene lost 3 bases and the J gene lost 3 bases, with 12 bases spanning the gap. CDR3: CASSPPGVFYEQYF. DNA of the CDR3: TGTGCCAGCTCACCCCCCGGGGTCTTCTACGAGCAGTACTTC.

The chain recombines TRBV11-2 with TRBJ1-6, with D possibly TRBD1 on 6 matching bases. The germline gives CDR1 SGHAT, CDR2 FQNNGV. The ends were cut back, 0 bases at V and 6 bases at J, with 9 bases in the middle. This CDR3 comprises 15 residues. Written as DNA, the CDR3 is TGTGCCAGCAGCTTAGATCCAGGGGTTAATTCACCCCTCCACTTT. This encodes CASSLDPGVNSPLHF.

CDR3 protein: CASSLTGGGEKLFF. In DNA, the CDR3 is TGTGCCAGCAGCCTAACAGGGGGCGGTGAAAAACTGTTTTTT. The chain employs TRBV6-5 and TRBJ1-4; 9 bases fit TRBD1. V lost 6 bases and J lost 7; bases outside the gene matches: 6. Germline V gene lookup returns CDR1 MNHEY and CDR2 SVGAGI. The CDR3 covers 14 residues.

The chain has TRBV9 and TRBJ2-1; 11 bases align to TRBD2. The CDR3 consists of 18 residues. CDR1 is SGDLS and CDR2 is YYNGEE in the germline V gene. V was clipped by 10 bases and J by 0 bases; unmatched bases: 15. CDR3 sequence: CARPSQTSGASSYNEQFF. CDR3 coding DNA: TGTGCCCGCCCCAGCCAGACTAGCGGGGCTAGCTCCTACAATGAGCAGTTCTTC.

The table lists this clone with a few counts. The chain is built from TRBV24-1 and TRBJ2-7; 8 positions agree with TRBD1. The V and J ends lost 3 bases and 6 bases, in that order; junction bases with no gene match: 9. The CDR3 totals 15 residues. Germline CDR1 KGHDR, CDR2 SFDVKD. CDR3 DNA: TGTGCCACCAGTGATACCTTGACAGGGGTCGGCGAGCAGTACTTC. Encoded protein: CATSDTLTGVGEQYF.

This clone was picked up one time. The chain joins TRBV10-2 to TRBJ2-1; 8 bases are shared with TRBD2. This CDR3 is built from 13 residues. V lost 6 bases, J lost 8 bases, and 6 bases stayed unmatched. Germline V lookup: CDR1 WSHSY, CDR2 SAAADI. In DNA, the CDR3 is TGCGCCAGCAGGCTAGCGGGTGCCGATGAGCAGTTCTTC. Amino acids: CASRLAGADEQFF.

CDR3 protein: CASGALTSGIKGYNEQFF. The CDR3 region has the DNA TGTGCCAGTGGGGCTTTGACGAGCGGGATTAAGGGTTACAATGAGCAGTTCTTC. V and J are TRBV19 and TRBJ2-1; 7 bases map to TRBD2. Germline CDR1 reads LNHDA; CDR2 reads SQIVND (reference sequence). Losses at the gene ends were 8 bases for V and 4 bases for J; bases not matched to a gene: 20. The CDR3 spans 18 residues.

The chain joins TRBV4-2 to TRBJ2-5; 12 bases map to TRBD2. V trimming: 1 base; J trimming: 5 bases; junction bases outside the gene matches: 2. Germline V CDR1 and CDR2: LGHNA, YNFKEQ. The CDR3 has 15 amino acids. Here the CDR3 DNA reads TGTGCCAGCAGCCAAGGACTAGCGGGAGCTGAGACCCAGTACTTC. As protein: CASSQGLAGAETQYF.

This rearrangement joins TRBV3-1 (or the pseudogene TRBV3-2) to TRBJ1-4; D perhaps matches TRBD1 (5 bases). CDR1 and CDR2 from the germline V gene are LGHDT and YNNKEL (reference sequence). V was pared by 2 bases and J by 0 bases, with 13 bases between. This CDR3 contains 17 residues. Here the CDR3 DNA reads TGTGCCAGCAGCCAAAGTTCCGACAGACCAACTAATGAAAAACTGTTTTTT. Its protein is CASSQSSDRPTNEKLFF.

This chain uses TRBV18 with TRBJ2-3, with 15 bases lining up with TRBD2. The CDR3 loop spans 21 amino acids. Germline V gene data show CDR1 as KGHSH and CDR2 as LQKENI. With V trimmed by 6 bases and J by 2 bases, 18 bases remained unmatched. CDR3 bases: TGTGCCAGCTCGTTAAGGACTAGCGGGGGGGCCGGAGTTGAGATCACAGATACGCAGTATTTT. It translates to CASSLRTSGGAGVEITDTQYF. Full variable domain (rest looked up from reference TRBV18 and TRBJ2-3): NAGVMQNPRHLVRRRGQEARLRCSPMKGHSHVYWYRQLPEEGLKFMVYLQKENIIDESGMPKERFSAEFPKEGPSILRIQQVVRGDSAAYFCASSLRTSGGAGVEITDTQYFGPGTRLTVL.

This chain uses TRBV6-5 with TRBJ1-1; TRBD1 might be the D (6 bases). The length of the CDR3 is 14 residues. CDR1 and CDR2 (germline): MNHEY, SVGAGI. V lost 5 bases and J lost 1, with 11 bases in between. The CDR3 reads CASSPGQWNTEAFF. CDR3 in DNA: TGTGCCAGCAGTCCCGGACAGTGGAACACTGAAGCTTTCTTT.

The rearrangement uses TRBV27 and TRBJ1-1, with D possibly matching TRBD1 (5 bases). V lost 3 bases and J lost 3, with 11 bases in between. The germline gives CDR1 MNHEY, CDR2 SMNVEV (reference sequence). CDR3 size: 14 residues. The CDR3 protein is CASSLEWGDTEAFF. As DNA, the CDR3 is TGTGCCAGCAGTTTGGAATGGGGGGACACTGAAGCTTTCTTT.

The rearrangement links TRBV3-1 (or the pseudogene TRBV3-2) to TRBJ1-6; D is uncertain. The CDR3 has 14 amino acids. The V gene's germline CDR1 is LGHDT and CDR2 YNNKEL (reference sequence). V lost 1 base, J lost 5 bases, and 6 bases lay in between. The CDR3 is CASSQVANNSPLHF. The CDR3 nucleotides are TGTGCCAGCAGCCAAGTGGCCAATAATTCACCCCTCCACTTT.

The chain links TRBV10-3 to TRBJ1-3; 8 nucleotides agree with TRBD1. Germline CDR1 ENHRY, CDR2 SYGVKD. After removal of 9 bases from V and 2 bases from J, the junction contained 3 bases not matched to a gene. There are 13 residues in the CDR3. In nucleotides, the CDR3 is TGTGCCATACTGACAGGGGCTGGAAACACCATATATTTT. It specifies CAILTGAGNTIYF.

This clone was detected only once. The CDR3 loop reads CASSRTGEHNYGYTF. The CDR3 DNA reads as TGTGCCAGCAGCCGGACAGGGGAGCACAACTATGGCTACACCTTC. The rearrangement uses TRBV7-3 and TRBJ1-2; TRBD1 matches 9 bases. Trimming cost V 5 bases and J 2 bases; bases outside gene matches: 6. In germline, CDR1 is SGHTA, CDR2 FQGTGA. The CDR3 length is 15 residues.

The CDR3 DNA sequence: TGTGCCTGGGACAGGGAGGGAGATGAAAAACTGTTTTTT. Residues: CAWDREGDEKLFF. The rearrangement links TRBV30 to TRBJ1-4, with 7 bases lining up with TRBD1. The CDR3 is made up of 13 amino acids. CDR1 and CDR2 from the germline V gene are GTSNPN and SVGIG (reference sequence). The trim removed 5 bases at V and 6 bases at J, leaving 6 bases unmatched.

V is TRBV5-1 and J is TRBJ1-3, with 8 bases that match TRBD1. Germline V CDR1 and CDR2: SGHRS, YFSETQ. The V segment lost 4 bases and the J segment 4 bases; nucleotides outside the gene matches: 16. The CDR3 is 18 residues long. In DNA, the CDR3 is TGCGCCAGCAGCCCCGGGACAGGTCTGACTCTGGGAGGAAACACCATATATTTT. As protein: CASSPGTGLTLGGNTIYF.

The chain couples TRBV2 to TRBJ2-5, with D tentatively TRBD1 (6 bases). There are 12 residues in the CDR3. The ends were cut back, 10 bases at V and 5 bases at J, with 14 bases in the middle. From germline, CDR1 is SNHLY and CDR2 FYNNEI. CDR3 sequence: CAILQGPETQYF. The CDR3 DNA sequence: TGTGCCATACTACAGGGTCCGGAGACCCAGTACTTC.